The 6 T cell receptor beta chains reported below all come from one sample, sequenced in a study of T cell responses to AZD1222 COVID-19 vaccine. The protocol was immunoSEQ multiplex PCR, while the TCRdb copy is restricted to in-frame clones and leaves out a portion. The sample contains over 100,000 clones, 70% to 90% of which appear only once. The sample here was peripheral blood, taken 28 days after the second AZD1222 dose. These TCRs come from an adult who received the AZD1222 COVID-19 vaccine.

This clone came up once. The V gene is TRBV7-9, the J gene TRBJ1-6, with TRBD1 identical over 8 bases. Germline V CDR1 and CDR2: SEHNR, FQNEAQ (reference sequence). V dropped 1 base and J dropped 7; count of bases not matched to a gene: 6. There are 16 residues in the CDR3. DNA of the CDR3: TGTGCCAGCAGCTTAGGGCAGGGGGCCGCCAATTCACCCCTCCACTTT. Amino acids: CASSLGQGAANSPLHF.

The chain combines TRBV19 with TRBJ1-5, with TRBD1 matching over 7 bases. J was trimmed by 4 bases and V by 4 bases; bases with no gene match: 13. The CDR3 covers 17 residues. Germline CDR1 and CDR2: LNHDA and SQIVND (reference sequence). Here the CDR3 reads CASSRRQGGKGNQPQHF. CDR3 DNA sequence: TGTGCCAGTAGTAGAAGACAGGGAGGTAAGGGAAATCAGCCCCAGCATTTT.

The chain recombines TRBV4-1 with TRBJ2-1, with D perhaps TRBD2 (6 bases). The CDR3 runs to 17 residues. Germline assignment: CDR1 MGHRA and CDR2 YSYEKL. V was pared by 4 bases and J by 6 bases, with 22 bases between. CDR3 bases: TGCGCCAGCAGCCTAAGTGGCGGGATCACGTCGCGCAATGAGCAGTTCTTC. Its translation: CASSLSGGITSRNEQFF.

This rearrangement joins TRBV2 to TRBJ2-3; TRBD2 matches 10 bases. Germline lookup yields CDR1 SNHLY and CDR2 FYNNEI. The V and J ends lost 4 bases and 4 bases, in that order; junction bases with no gene match: 5. The CDR3 runs to 15 residues. DNA for the CDR3: TGTGCCAGCAGTGCTAGCGGGAGTTGGGCAGATACGCAGTATTTT. It encodes CASSASGSWADTQYF.

The J gene is TRBJ2-5, the V gene TRBV15; 8 nucleotides match TRBD1. The CDR3 length is 16 residues. Per the germline V gene, CDR1 is LNHNV and CDR2 is YYDKDF (reference sequence). V lost 2 bases, J lost 2 bases, and 7 bases stayed unmatched. Written as DNA, the CDR3 is TGTGCCACCAGCAGAAATTTTGACAGGGGTCAAGAGACCCAGTACTTC. Its protein product is CATSRNFDRGQETQYF.

This chain connects TRBV7-9 to TRBJ2-2; D unclear. This CDR3 spans 13 amino acids. V was clipped by 5 bases and J by 5 bases, with 9 bases between them. Per the germline V gene, CDR1 is SEHNR and CDR2 is FQNEAQ (reference sequence). This CDR3 reads CASSPTGTGELFF. CDR3 DNA sequence: TGTGCCAGCAGCCCTACCGGGACCGGGGAGCTGTTTTTT.